This TCR beta chain was sequenced for a study of T cell changes during pregnancy in multiple sclerosis. J lost 2 bases, V lost 2 bases, and 10 bases had no gene match. This CDR3 contains 17 residues. Germline loops: CDR1 LNHNV, CDR2 YYDKDF (reference sequence). Measured with immunoSEQ multiplex PCR; TCRdb has only the in-frame clones, and not every one. The sample comprises 80,000 to 95,000 clones, roughly 95% of which are singletons, and more than 0.85% rests with the top ten. This TCR was recovered from a female donor with multiple sclerosis, enrolled in a pregnancy study. The chain has TRBV15 and TRBJ1-2; 8 bases line up with TRBD1. This specimen was peripheral blood, taken in the second trimester of pregnancy. The CDR3 coding sequence is TGTGCCACCAGCAGATCATTGCCCCAGGGGGCGAACTATGGCTACACCTTC. Translating it yields CATSRSLPQGANYGYTF.